One sample yielded the 5 T cell receptor beta chains listed below, sequenced in a study of blood T cell repertoires in COVID-19. Sequencing used immunoSEQ multiplex PCR; TCRdb keeps in-frame clones, though not all of them. This sample has some 250,000 clones, with around 86% found just once. Sequencing was done on a sample of peripheral blood. These receptors came from a woman in her sixties or seventies with active or convalescent COVID-19.

The V gene is TRBV5-1, the J gene TRBJ2-7; D not certain. The V end was cut by 0 bases, the J end by 3 bases, with 7 bases between. Germline assignment: CDR1 SGHRS and CDR2 YFSETQ. This CDR3 region has 13 residues. CDR3 bases: TGCGCCAGCAGCTTGGCGGAGCACTACGAGCAGTACTTC. The encoded protein is CASSLAEHYEQYF.

The chain couples TRBV30 to TRBJ1-2; 7 bases agree with TRBD1. With V trimmed by 3 bases and J by 4 bases, 5 bases remained unmatched. Germline assignment: CDR1 GTSNPN and CDR2 SVGIG (reference sequence). The CDR3 sequence is 13 residues long. The CDR3 DNA sequence: TGTGCCTGGAGGGACAGGACCTTCTATGGCTACACCTTC. Its translation is CAWRDRTFYGYTF.

The rearrangement joins TRBV19 to TRBJ2-3, with TRBD2 matching 13 bases. Germline V gives CDR1 LNHDA, CDR2 SQIVND (reference sequence). V shed 2 bases and J 5 bases; nucleotides not matched to a gene: 1. CDR3 length: 15 residues. CDR3 amino acids: CASSITSGGGDTQYF. In nucleotides, the CDR3 is TGTGCCAGTAGTATAACTAGCGGGGGGGGAGATACGCAGTATTTT.

Comment on this clone: Different DNA sequences within this sample yield the same CDR3. The chain joins TRBV18 to TRBJ2-3; TRBD2 agrees at 11 bases. The V and J ends lost 3 bases and 1 base, in that order; junction bases with no gene match: 0. The CDR3 loop spans 15 amino acids. Per the germline V gene, CDR1 is KGHSH and CDR2 is LQKENI. The CDR3 coding sequence is TGTGCCAGCTCACCTAGCGGGGGGGGCACAGATACGCAGTATTTT. It encodes CASSPSGGGTDTQYF.

The V gene is TRBV11-2, the J gene TRBJ2-2, with 11 positions matching TRBD2. Trimming at V came to 3 bases and at J to 0 bases, leaving 6 bases not matched to a gene. The CDR3 loop spans 18 amino acids. Germline-derived CDR1 and CDR2 are SGHAT and FQNNGV. CDR3 in DNA: TGTGCCAGCAGCTTGCTTAGCGGGGGGGCTCCGAACACCGGGGAGCTGTTTTTT. Its translation: CASSLLSGGAPNTGELFF.